This T cell receptor (beta chain) was found in a study of shared clonotypes between healthy human individuals. Study in general: CD4 naive and CD4 memory each took three plates per donor, while CD8 naive took two and CD8 memory one.

As concerns this clone: What it binds is not known.

Notes on the study in general: Memory subsets generally showed lower estimated richness than naive subsets.

The germline CDR1 and CDR2 sequences are SGHAT and FQNNGV. The CDR3 runs 17 residues. Unmatched junction bases numbered 9, after V lost 0 bases and J lost 2 bases. Source study methods: Quality scores were absent from the junction-only immunoSEQ sequences, so filtering differed. Measured with immunoSEQ multiplex PCR; TCRdb has only the in-frame clones, and not every one. V, J and clone size were drawn from that table, and D and trimming were deduced from the DNA. The sample yields 1.5 million to 2.5 million clones, 85% to 95% seen once. Naive CD8 isolation took CD45RO-negative cells positively selected for CCR7 and excluded terminally differentiated effector memory CD45RA+ cells.

The TCR comes from a man younger than 35 in good health. The chain employs TRBV11-2 and TRBJ2-7; 8 bases match TRBD2. The sequenced sample consisted of naive CD8+ T cells sorted from blood. The CDR3 sequence: CASSLDIVREEAYEQYF. DNA of the CDR3: TGTGCCAGCAGCTTAGATATCGTGCGGGAGGAAGCCTACGAGCAGTACTTC. The variable domain in full, completed from reference TRBV11-2 and TRBJ2-7, reads EAGVAQSPRYKIIEKRQSVAFWCNPISGHATLYWYQQILGQGPKLLIQFQNNGVVDDSQLPKDRFSAERLKGVDSTLKIQPAKLEDSAVYLCASSLDIVREEAYEQYFGPGTRLTVT.